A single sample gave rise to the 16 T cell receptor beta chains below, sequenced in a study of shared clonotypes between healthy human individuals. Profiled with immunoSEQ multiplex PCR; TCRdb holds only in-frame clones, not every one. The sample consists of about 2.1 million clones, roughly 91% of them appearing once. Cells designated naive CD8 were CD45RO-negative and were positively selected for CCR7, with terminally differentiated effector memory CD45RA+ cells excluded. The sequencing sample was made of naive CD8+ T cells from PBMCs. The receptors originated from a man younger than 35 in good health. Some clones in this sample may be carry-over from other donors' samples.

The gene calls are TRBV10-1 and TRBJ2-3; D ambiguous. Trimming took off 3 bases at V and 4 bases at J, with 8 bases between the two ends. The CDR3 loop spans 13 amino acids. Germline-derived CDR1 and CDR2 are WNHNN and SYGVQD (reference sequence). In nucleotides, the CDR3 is TGCGCCAGCAGTGACTCGGGTTCAGATACGCAGTATTTT. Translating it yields CASSDSGSDTQYF.

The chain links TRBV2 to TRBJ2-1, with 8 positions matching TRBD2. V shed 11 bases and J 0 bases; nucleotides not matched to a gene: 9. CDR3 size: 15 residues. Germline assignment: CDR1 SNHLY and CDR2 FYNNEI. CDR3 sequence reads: CAARLASSSYNEQFF. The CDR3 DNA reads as TGTGCCGCCAGACTAGCGTCGAGCTCCTACAATGAGCAGTTCTTC.

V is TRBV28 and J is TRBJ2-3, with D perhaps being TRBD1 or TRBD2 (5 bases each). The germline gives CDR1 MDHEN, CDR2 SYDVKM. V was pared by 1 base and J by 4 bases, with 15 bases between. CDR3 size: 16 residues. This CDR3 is CASSLFRDPGPDTQYF. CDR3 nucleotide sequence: TGTGCCAGCAGTTTATTCCGGGACCCGGGGCCAGATACGCAGTATTTT.

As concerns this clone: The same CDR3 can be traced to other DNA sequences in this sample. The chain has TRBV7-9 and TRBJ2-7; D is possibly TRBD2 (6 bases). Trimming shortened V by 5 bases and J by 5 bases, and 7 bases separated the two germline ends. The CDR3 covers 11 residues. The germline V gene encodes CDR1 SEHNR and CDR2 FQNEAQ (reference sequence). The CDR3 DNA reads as TGTGCCAGCAGCCGCGGGAACGAGCAGTACTTC. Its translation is CASSRGNEQYF.

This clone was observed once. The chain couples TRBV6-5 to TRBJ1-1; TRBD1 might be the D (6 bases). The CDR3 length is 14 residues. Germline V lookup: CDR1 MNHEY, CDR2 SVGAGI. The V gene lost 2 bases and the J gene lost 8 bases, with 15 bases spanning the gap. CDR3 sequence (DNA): TGTGCCAGCAGTTACCGTGGAACAGGGCGGGAAGCTTTCTTT. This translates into CASSYRGTGREAFF.

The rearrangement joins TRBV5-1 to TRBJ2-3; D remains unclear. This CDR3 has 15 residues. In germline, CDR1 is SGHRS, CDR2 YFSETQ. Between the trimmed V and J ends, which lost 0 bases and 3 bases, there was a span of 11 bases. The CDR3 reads CASSLVMLSTDTQYF. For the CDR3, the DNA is TGCGCCAGCAGCTTGGTAATGTTATCTACAGATACGCAGTATTTT.

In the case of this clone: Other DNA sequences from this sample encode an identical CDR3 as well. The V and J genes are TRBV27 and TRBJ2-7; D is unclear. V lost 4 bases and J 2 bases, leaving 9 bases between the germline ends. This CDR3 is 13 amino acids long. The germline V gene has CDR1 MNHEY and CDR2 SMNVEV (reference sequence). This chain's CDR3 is CASSSRTTYEQYF. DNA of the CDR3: TGTGCCAGCAGTTCCCGCACCACCTACGAGCAGTACTTC.

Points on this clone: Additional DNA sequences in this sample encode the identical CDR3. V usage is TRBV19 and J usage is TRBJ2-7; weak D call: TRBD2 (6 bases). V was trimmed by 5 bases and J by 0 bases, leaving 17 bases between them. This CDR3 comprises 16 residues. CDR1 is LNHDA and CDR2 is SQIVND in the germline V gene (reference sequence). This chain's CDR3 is CASSPYPGLSSYEQYF. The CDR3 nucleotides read TGTGCCAGTAGTCCCTATCCGGGACTGAGCTCCTACGAGCAGTACTTC.

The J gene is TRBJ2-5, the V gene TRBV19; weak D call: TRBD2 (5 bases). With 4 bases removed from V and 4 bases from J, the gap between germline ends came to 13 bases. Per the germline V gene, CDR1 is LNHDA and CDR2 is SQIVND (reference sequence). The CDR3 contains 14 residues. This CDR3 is CASSKPASRETQYF. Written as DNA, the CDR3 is TGTGCCAGTAGTAAGCCGGCTAGCAGAGAGACCCAGTACTTC.

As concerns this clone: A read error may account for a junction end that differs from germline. Here the CDR3 reads CASGGGQGQVF. DNA of the CDR3: TGTGCCAGCGGAGGGGGACAGGGTCAAGTCTTC. The rearrangement joins TRBV25-1 to TRBJ2-1; TRBD1 matches 9 bases. Per germline, CDR1 MGHDK and CDR2 SYGVNS. CDR3 length: 11 residues.

CDR3 protein: CASSPTGVVFYEQYF. CDR3 in DNA: TGTGCCAGCTCACCGACAGGGGTCGTCTTCTACGAGCAGTACTTC. This chain uses TRBV18 with TRBJ2-7; TRBD1 matches at 8 bases. The germline V gene encodes CDR1 KGHSH and CDR2 LQKENI. V shed 3 bases and J 3 bases; nucleotides not matched to a gene: 7. The CDR3 length is 15 residues.

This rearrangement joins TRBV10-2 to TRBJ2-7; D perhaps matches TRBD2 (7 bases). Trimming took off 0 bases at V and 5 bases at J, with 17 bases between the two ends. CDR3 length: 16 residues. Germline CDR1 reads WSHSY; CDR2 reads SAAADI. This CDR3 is CASSESTRGAGNEQYF. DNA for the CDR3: TGCGCCAGCAGTGAGTCGACTCGGGGGGCTGGCAACGAGCAGTACTTC.

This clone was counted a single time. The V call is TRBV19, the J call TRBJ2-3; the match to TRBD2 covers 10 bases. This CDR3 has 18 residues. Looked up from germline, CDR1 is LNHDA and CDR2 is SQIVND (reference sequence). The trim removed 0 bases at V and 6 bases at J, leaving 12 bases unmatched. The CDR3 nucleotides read TGTGCCAGTAGTATAGACCTGGAACTAGCGGGGATCACGGATACGCAGTATTTT. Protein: CASSIDLELAGITDTQYF.

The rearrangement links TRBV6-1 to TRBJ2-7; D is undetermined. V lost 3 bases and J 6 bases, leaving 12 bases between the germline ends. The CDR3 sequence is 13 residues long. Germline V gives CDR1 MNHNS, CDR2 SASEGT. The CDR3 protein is CASSDGVLSEQYF. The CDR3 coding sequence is TGTGCCAGCAGTGATGGGGTCCTCTCCGAGCAGTACTTC.

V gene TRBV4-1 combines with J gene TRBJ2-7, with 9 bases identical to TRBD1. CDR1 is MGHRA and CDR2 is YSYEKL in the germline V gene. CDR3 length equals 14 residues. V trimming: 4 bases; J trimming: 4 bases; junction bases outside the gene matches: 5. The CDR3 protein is CASSLQGAGYEQYF. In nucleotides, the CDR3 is TGCGCCAGCAGCCTACAGGGGGCGGGGTACGAGCAGTACTTC.

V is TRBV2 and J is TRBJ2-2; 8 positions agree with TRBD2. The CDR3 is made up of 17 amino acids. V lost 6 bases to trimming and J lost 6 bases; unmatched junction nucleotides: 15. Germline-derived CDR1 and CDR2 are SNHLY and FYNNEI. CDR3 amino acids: CASRGGTRALWAGELFF. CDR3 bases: TGTGCCAGCAGGGGGGGGACTAGGGCGTTGTGGGCCGGGGAGCTGTTTTTT.